This TCR beta chain was observed in a study of OX40 agonist ivuxolimab in advanced cancers. Study details: Age averaged about 66 years (range roughly 23 to 79), and roughly 82% were male. Partial responses occurred in three patients (one hepatocellular carcinoma, two cutaneous melanoma). Study observations and caveats: Partial responders dosed at 0.1-3.0 mg/kg displayed clonal expansion ranking among the lowest.

This CDR3 region has 14 residues. The ends lost 6 bases at V and 3 bases at J; junction bases unmatched: 5. The V gene's germline CDR1 is SGHRS and CDR2 YFSETQ. Assay: immunoSEQ multiplex PCR; the TCRdb copy retains only in-frame clones and omits some. The table has roughly 46,000 clones, roughly four fifths seen once. About this clone: Antigen unknown.

The clonotype originates from an adult with an advanced solid tumor such as melanoma, head and neck, liver or kidney cancer. Sequencing used CD4+ or CD8+ T cells sorted from blood, obtained in a trial of the OX40 agonist ivuxolimab. V usage is TRBV5-1 and J usage is TRBJ2-3, with 9 positions matching TRBD1. CDR3 in DNA: TGCGCCAGCAATACAGGGGGCTGGACAGATACGCAGTATTTT. Translation gives CASNTGGWTDTQYF.